Listed below are T cell receptor beta chains from one sample, sequenced in a study of blood T cells in healthy people across ages. TCRdb recomputed calls from the 5' RACE reads with MiXCR, one row per CDR3 protein. The sample carries about 1.4 million distinct CDR3 sequences, 45% to 70% recorded once. Specimen: blood. These receptors were collected from a man younger than 35 in good health. Each CDR3 is given with its conserved first and last residue. The D gene is left open where the match is weak. The size field is filled for only some rows; it gives once, few, many or a size class.

CDR3aa | CDR3nt | abundance | v_gene | d_gene | j_gene
CASRRSSPAPGGSSYEQYF | TGTGCCAGCAGACGTTCGTCCCCCGCACCGGGTGGATCCTCCTACGAGCAGTACTTC | NA | TRBV7-2 | NA | TRBJ2-7
CASSNRDRDVDTQYF | TGTGCCAGCAGTAACCGGGACAGGGATGTAGATACGCAGTATTTT | NA | TRBV12-3/TRBV12-4 | TRBD1 | TRBJ2-3
CASIRDRGYNEQFF | TGCGCCAGCATCCGGGACAGGGGTTACAATGAGCAGTTCTTC | NA | TRBV5-1 | TRBD1 | TRBJ2-1
CASSYSAGRGPSYNEQFF | TGTGCCAGCAGTTACTCCGCTGGCCGCGGGCCCTCCTACAATGAGCAGTTCTTC | once | TRBV6-5 | NA | TRBJ2-1
CASSSFLAGGRPGNEQFF | TGTGCCAGCAGCTCATTTCTAGCGGGAGGGAGGCCCGGAAATGAGCAGTTCTTC | NA | TRBV2 | TRBD2 | TRBJ2-1
CASSLGTGFFRNEQFF | TGTGCCAGCAGTTTAGGAACAGGGTTCTTTCGTAATGAGCAGTTCTTC | NA | TRBV12-3/TRBV12-4 | NA | TRBJ2-1
CASSSLPGKDSRSYNEQFF | TGTGCCAGCAGCTCATTACCAGGGAAGGACAGCCGCTCCTACAATGAGCAGTTCTTC | NA | TRBV5-6 | NA | TRBJ2-1
CASTPGIEAFF | TGTGCCAGCACCCCCGGGATTGAAGCTTTCTTT | NA | TRBV7-9 | NA | TRBJ1-1
CASSSSGRNTGELFF | TGCGCCAGCAGCTCCAGCGGTCGTAATACCGGGGAGCTGTTTTTT | NA | TRBV5-1 | NA | TRBJ2-2
CSASPQAGSSYNEQFF | TGCAGTGCTAGCCCTCAGGCAGGGAGCTCCTACAATGAGCAGTTCTTC | NA | TRBV20-1 | NA | TRBJ2-1
CASSLRLAGRTGELFF | TGTGCCAGCAGCCTAAGACTAGCGGGCCGTACCGGGGAGCTGTTTTTT | once | TRBV7-9 | TRBD2 | TRBJ2-2
CASRRSRTANYGYTF | TGTGCCAGCAGAAGATCTAGGACGGCTAACTATGGCTACACCTTC | few | TRBV7-2 | NA | TRBJ1-2
CASSYASGQETQYF | TGTGCCAGCAGTTATGCAAGCGGACAAGAGACCCAGTACTTC | NA | TRBV6-6 | NA | TRBJ2-5
CSAQDRGSYEQYF | TGCAGCGCACAGGACAGGGGCTCCTACGAGCAGTACTTC | NA | TRBV29-1 | TRBD1 | TRBJ2-7
CASSGPGTGLEKLFF | TGCGCCAGCAGTGGCCCCGGGACAGGGCTTGAAAAACTGTTTTTT | few | TRBV10-2 | TRBD1 | TRBJ1-4
CATSRDRAGGYTDTQYF | TGTGCCACCAGCAGAGATAGAGCGGGGGGCTACACAGATACGCAGTATTTT | NA | TRBV15 | TRBD2 | TRBJ2-3
CSAEKTSGGSEQFF | TGCAGTGCAGAAAAGACTAGCGGGGGGAGTGAGCAGTTCTTC | NA | TRBV20-1 | TRBD2 | TRBJ2-1
CASSLRFRVDEQYF | TGTGCCAGCAGCTTAAGGTTCAGGGTTGACGAGCAGTACTTC | few | TRBV7-2 | NA | TRBJ2-7
CASNFGSGQETQYF | TGTGCCAGCAACTTTGGCAGCGGGCAAGAGACCCAGTACTTC | NA | TRBV7-2 | NA | TRBJ2-5
CASISRDRGFPYEQYF | TGTGCCAGCATTTCCCGGGACAGGGGGTTCCCCTACGAGCAGTACTTC | NA | TRBV6-6 | TRBD1 | TRBJ2-7
CASSQVEGSYEQYF | TGCGCCAGCAGCCAAGTCGAGGGGTCCTACGAGCAGTACTTC | NA | TRBV4-3 | NA | TRBJ2-7
CASSFPRHGAFF | TGTGCCAGCAGTTTCCCTCGCCACGGGGCTTTCTTT | NA | TRBV28 | NA | TRBJ1-1
CASSSNPYKQYF | TGTGCCAGCAGCTCGAATCCCTACAAGCAGTACTTC | once | TRBV28 | NA | TRBJ2-4
CAISDRGFERGANVLTF | TGTGCCATCAGTGATAGGGGGTTCGAGAGGGGGGCCAACGTCCTGACTTTC | NA | TRBV10-3 | NA | TRBJ2-6
CASRDRLVRSYNEQFF | TGTGCCAGCAGGGACCGACTAGTCAGGTCCTACAATGAGCAGTTCTTC | NA | TRBV2 | NA | TRBJ2-1
CASSQADSGFPETQYF | TGCGCCAGCAGCCAAGCAGACTCGGGGTTTCCAGAGACCCAGTACTTC | few | TRBV4-1 | NA | TRBJ2-5
CSAGPILAGFTDTQYF | TGCAGTGCTGGCCCGATACTAGCGGGGTTCACAGATACGCAGTATTTT | NA | TRBV20-1 | TRBD2 | TRBJ2-3
CASSEFEGESFRANVLTF | TGTGCCAGCAGTGAATTTGAGGGGGAGTCGTTTAGGGCCAACGTCCTGACTTTC | few | TRBV25-1 | NA | TRBJ2-6
CASSLAPRGNIQYF | TGTGCCAGCAGTTTAGCCCCACGGGGAAACATTCAGTACTTC | few | TRBV27 | NA | TRBJ2-4
CASSMARVGNQPQHF | TGTGCCAGTAGTATGGCCAGGGTTGGCAATCAGCCCCAGCATTTT | NA | TRBV19 | NA | TRBJ1-5
CASSSTADTQYF | TGTGCCAGCAGTTCCACAGCGGATACGCAGTATTTT | NA | TRBV6-5 | NA | TRBJ2-3
CSARVTSSATQYF | TGCAGTGCCCGAGTCACTAGCAGTGCTACGCAGTATTTT | NA | TRBV20-1 | NA | TRBJ2-3
CASSTTAGLEKLFF | TGTGCCAGCAGCACGACAGCGGGTCTTGAAAAACTGTTTTTT | NA | TRBV12-3/TRBV12-4 | NA | TRBJ1-4
CASSSLGDKGNEKLFF | TGTGCCAGCAGCTCGCTGGGGGACAAGGGTAATGAAAAACTGTTTTTT | once | TRBV7-9 | NA | TRBJ1-4
CSAVRTGRTSEAFF | TGCAGTGCTGTCAGGACAGGGCGGACCTCTGAAGCTTTCTTT | many | TRBV20-1 | TRBD1 | TRBJ1-1
CASSRTAYNSPLHF | TGTGCCAGCAGCCGGACAGCCTATAATTCACCCCTCCACTTT | NA | TRBV3-1 | NA | TRBJ1-6
CASSRTSTQIPYYEQYF | TGTGCCAGCAGCCGAACCTCAACGCAGATCCCCTACTACGAGCAGTACTTC | once | TRBV11-2 | NA | TRBJ2-7
CSASEDPGYGYTF | TGCAGTGCTAGTGAAGACCCTGGGTATGGCTACACCTTC | NA | TRBV20-1 | NA | TRBJ1-2
CASSQVNGRLNTEAFF | TGCGCCAGCAGCCAAGTCAACGGCAGGTTGAACACTGAAGCTTTCTTT | NA | TRBV4-1 | NA | TRBJ1-1
CASSPLNAGEDTQYF | TGCGCCAGCAGCCCCCTAAATGCGGGCGAGGATACGCAGTATTTT | NA | TRBV4-3 | NA | TRBJ2-3
CASSNSRQGRSPPRGSYEQYF | TGTGCCAGTAGTAATTCTCGACAGGGAAGAAGTCCTCCTCGGGGATCCTACGAGCAGTACTTC | NA | TRBV19 | TRBD1 | TRBJ2-7
CASSLARLARQETQYF | TGTGCCAGCAGCTTAGCGAGACTAGCGAGACAAGAGACCCAGTACTTC | few | TRBV7-8 | TRBD2 | TRBJ2-5
CASSEGTQYF | TGTGCCAGCAGTGAAGGCACGCAGTATTTT | many | TRBV2 | NA | TRBJ2-3
CASSLPGFYEQYF | TGTGCCAGCAGCCTACCGGGATTCTACGAGCAGTACTTC | NA | TRBV7-8 | NA | TRBJ2-7